The 5 T cell receptor beta chains below come from one sample, sequenced in a study of cytomegalovirus exposure and HLA in healthy donors. In the PCR, 60 Vbeta and 13 Jbeta primers were used. Here immunoSEQ multiplex PCR was the method, and the copy in TCRdb shows in-frame clones only, minus some. Altogether about 210,000 clones are present, approximately 82% being singletons, with the ten largest covering 10%. Sequenced sample: PBMCs. These receptors were obtained from a woman aged 45 to 65 in good health and CMV-seropositive.

V is TRBV6-5 and J is TRBJ1-6, with D possibly matching TRBD1 (5 bases). V was cut by 3 bases and J by 7 bases, with 10 bases left in between. The CDR3 loop spans 14 amino acids. From germline, CDR1 is MNHEY and CDR2 SVGAGI. The CDR3 reads CASSYYRNNSPLHF. DNA for the CDR3: TGTGCCAGCAGTTATTACAGGAACAATTCACCCCTCCACTTT.

The sample holds one count of this clone. The rearrangement uses TRBV4-3 and TRBJ2-1; tentative D call: TRBD1 (5 bases). This CDR3 region has 12 residues. Looked up from germline, CDR1 is LGHNA and CDR2 is YSLEER. The V end lost 2 bases, the J end lost 9 bases, and 8 bases lay between the germline ends. For the CDR3, the DNA is TGCGCCAGCAGCCAACAGGGTGCTGAGCAGTTCTTC. As protein: CASSQQGAEQFF.

The chain is built from TRBV2 and TRBJ2-5; D is unresolved. Germline CDR1 SNHLY, CDR2 FYNNEI. V lost 9 bases, J lost 5 bases, and 16 bases lay in between. The CDR3 length is 13 residues. CDR3 coding DNA: TGTGCCAGTCGACATTATTCTTCGGAGACCCAGTACTTC. Encoded protein: CASRHYSSETQYF.

As DNA, the CDR3 is TGTGCCAGCGCAGGGGATTTCACTGAAGCTTTCTTT. Residues: CASAGDFTEAFF. This chain links TRBV5-4 with TRBJ1-1; maybe TRBD1 (6 bases). V dropped 7 bases and J dropped 4 bases, with 11 bases sitting between them. The CDR3 totals 12 residues. Germline V gene data show CDR1 as SGHNT and CDR2 as YYREEE (reference sequence).

In this sample, this clone turned up once. CDR3 sequence reads: CASNQRSQETQYF. The CDR3 DNA reads as TGTGCCAGTAACCAGAGGTCCCAAGAGACCCAGTACTTC. V gene TRBV19 combines with J gene TRBJ2-5; D call uncertain. The ends were cut back, 7 bases at V and 1 base at J, with 10 bases in the middle. The length of the CDR3 is 13 residues. CDR1 LNHDA and CDR2 SQIVND come from the germline V gene (reference sequence).